This TCR beta chain was identified in a study of type 1 and type 2 diabetes patients. Whole-study context: A total of about 19,000,000 paired-end reads came from the whole study.

The PCR template was genomic DNA. Multiplex PCR with 30 forward and 13 reverse primers amplified the TCR beta CDR3. TCRdb processed the multiplex PCR reads anew with MiXCR; each CDR3 protein has one entry. The sample records more than 250,000 distinct CDR3 sequences, roughly 50% being singletons. Roughly 10 milliliters of peripheral blood were drawn from each donor. This CDR3 spans 17 amino acids. The V gene's germline CDR1 is SGHTA and CDR2 FQGNSA. After removal of 5 bases from V and 5 bases from J, the junction contained 11 bases not matched to a gene. Sequenced input: peripheral blood mononuclear cells (PBMCs). This clonotype was obtained from a young man with type 2 diabetes. The chain combines TRBV7-2 with TRBJ1-6, with 8 bases that match TRBD1. The CDR3 DNA is TGTGCCAGCAGCCCCATTGCAGGGGGCAGGCATAATTCACCCCTCCACTTT. It specifies CASSPIAGGRHNSPLHF.